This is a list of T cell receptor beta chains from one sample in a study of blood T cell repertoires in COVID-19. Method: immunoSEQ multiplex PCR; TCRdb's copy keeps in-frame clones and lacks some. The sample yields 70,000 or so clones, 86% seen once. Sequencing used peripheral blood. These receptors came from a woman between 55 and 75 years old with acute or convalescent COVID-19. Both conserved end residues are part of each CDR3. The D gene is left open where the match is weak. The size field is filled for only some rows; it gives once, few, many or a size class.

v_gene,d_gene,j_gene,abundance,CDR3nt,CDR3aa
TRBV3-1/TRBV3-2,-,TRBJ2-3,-,TGTGCCAGCAGCCAGGCGAACAGGGGGGGTGTGGATACGCAGTATTTT,CASSQANRGGVDTQYF
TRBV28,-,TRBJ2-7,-,TGTGCCAGCAGTTTACGCGTATACGAGCAGTACTTC,CASSLRVYEQYF
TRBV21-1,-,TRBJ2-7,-,TGTGCCAGCAGATCCAAAACCAGGGACAGGGGGCCCTACGAGCAGTACTTC,CASRSKTRDRGPYEQYF
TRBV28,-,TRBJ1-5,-,TGTGCCAGCAGTCTCTCACAGGGTAGCAATCAGCCCCAGCATTTT,CASSLSQGSNQPQHF
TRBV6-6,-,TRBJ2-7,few,TGTGCCAGCAGCGACCCGGGAACCATCAGCTCCTACGAGCAGTACTTC,CASSDPGTISSYEQYF
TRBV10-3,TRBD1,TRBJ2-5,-,TGTGCCATCAGTGAGCGTCGACTTGGACAGGGGGTAGAGACCCAGTACTTC,CAISERRLGQGVETQYF
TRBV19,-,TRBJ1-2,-,TGTGCCAGTAGTGCCGGGCGGGGGCTTAACTATGGCTACACCTTC,CASSAGRGLNYGYTF
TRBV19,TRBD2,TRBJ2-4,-,TGTGCCAGTAGTATAGGTTATAAGCGGGGGACTCTAGCCAAAAACATTCAGTACTTC,CASSIGYKRGTLAKNIQYF
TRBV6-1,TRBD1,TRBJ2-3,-,TGTGCCAGCAGTGAAGCGGACAGGACAGGCACAGATACGCAGTATTTT,CASSEADRTGTDTQYF
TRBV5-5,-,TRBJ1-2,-,TGTGCCAGCAGCTTGGCCACACCTAACTATGGCTACACCTTC,CASSLATPNYGYTF
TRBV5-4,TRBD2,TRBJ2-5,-,TGTGCCAGCAGTACGCCTCGCGGGGGGTTGGTAGAGACCCAGTACTTC,CASSTPRGGLVETQYF
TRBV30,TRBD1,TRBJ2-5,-,TGTGCCTGGAAGACCCTGGGACAGGGAGAAGAGACCCAGTACTTC,CAWKTLGQGEETQYF
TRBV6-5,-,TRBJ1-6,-,TGTGCCAGCAGTCGCCTTGGAGAGTATGGATCACCCCTCCACTTT,CASSRLGEYGSPLHF
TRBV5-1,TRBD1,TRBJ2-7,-,TGCGCCAGCAGCTCGCGGACAGGCTACGAGCAGTACTTC,CASSSRTGYEQYF
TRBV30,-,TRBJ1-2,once,TGTGCCTGGACCATAAACGGAGCTAACTATGGCTACACCTTC,CAWTINGANYGYTF
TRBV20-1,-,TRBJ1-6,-,TGCAGTGCTCCAGGCAATTCACCCCTCCACTTT,CSAPGNSPLHF
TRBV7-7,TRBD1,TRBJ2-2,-,TGTGCCAGCAGCTTAGGGACAGGGGAGCCCGGGGAGCTGTTTTTT,CASSLGTGEPGELFF
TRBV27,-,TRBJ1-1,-,TGTGCCAGCAGTTGGGGGGGGACTGAAGCTTTCTTT,CASSWGGTEAFF
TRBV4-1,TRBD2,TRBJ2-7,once,TGCGCCAGCAGCCAAGAGATGGCTAGCGGAACCTACGAGCAGTACTTC,CASSQEMASGTYEQYF
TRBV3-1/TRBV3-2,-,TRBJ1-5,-,TGTGCCAGCAGCCAAAATCGGGGTCAGCCCCAGCATTTT,CASSQNRGQPQHF
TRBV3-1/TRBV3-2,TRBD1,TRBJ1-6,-,TGTGCCAGCAGCCAATTACAGGGGGCATCACCCCTCCACTTT,CASSQLQGASPLHF
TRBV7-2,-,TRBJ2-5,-,TGTGCCAGCAGCTTGGCCGGGACAAAGCAAGAGACCCAGTACTTC,CASSLAGTKQETQYF
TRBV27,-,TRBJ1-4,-,TGTGCCACCTCATCTAGGGGCACTAATGAAAAACTGTTTTTT,CATSSRGTNEKLFF
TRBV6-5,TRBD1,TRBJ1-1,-,TGTGCCAGCAGCCGCCCCGGGACAGGGCACACTGAAGCTTTCTTT,CASSRPGTGHTEAFF
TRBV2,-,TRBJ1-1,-,TGTGCCAGCAGTCCGACAGGACCTGAAGCTTTCTTT,CASSPTGPEAFF
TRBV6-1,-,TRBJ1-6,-,TGTGCCAGCAGTGGGATCACAGGGAACTGGGGGTCACCCCTCCACTTT,CASSGITGNWGSPLHF
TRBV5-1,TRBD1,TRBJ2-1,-,TGCGCCAGCAGCTTGGGGGACAGGGGGTATTACAATGAGCAGTTCTTC,CASSLGDRGYYNEQFF
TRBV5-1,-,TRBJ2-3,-,TGCGCCAGCAGAGGTGGACTCGGCACAGATACGCAGTATTTT,CASRGGLGTDTQYF
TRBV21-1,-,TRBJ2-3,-,TGTGCCAGCAGCCTTAAGTGGTGGGAACAGGGTAGCACAGATACGCAGTATTTT,CASSLKWWEQGSTDTQYF
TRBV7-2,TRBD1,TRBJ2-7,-,TGTGCCAGCAGCTTAAGGGACAGGACCTACGAGCAGTACTTC,CASSLRDRTYEQYF
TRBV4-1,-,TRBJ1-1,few,TGCGCCAGCAGCCAAGATGTTAGCGGTTTTAGAGAAGCTTTCTTT,CASSQDVSGFREAFF
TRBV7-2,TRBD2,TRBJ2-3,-,TGTGCCAGCAGCGCGGGACTAGCCGAAGATACGCAGTATTTT,CASSAGLAEDTQYF
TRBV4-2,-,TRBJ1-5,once,TGTGCCAGCAGCCAACCTGGACTCCAGCCCCAGCATTTT,CASSQPGLQPQHF
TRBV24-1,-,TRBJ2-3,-,TGTGCCACCCAGGCCCCGGAAACAGATACGCAGTATTTT,CATQAPETDTQYF
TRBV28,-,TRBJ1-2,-,TGTGCCAGCAGTTCCGGGAACCCCTATGGCTACACCTTC,CASSSGNPYGYTF
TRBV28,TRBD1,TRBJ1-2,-,TGTGCCAGCAGGACAGGGGGCGAAAGCTATGGCTACACCTTC,CASRTGGESYGYTF
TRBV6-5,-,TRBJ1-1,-,TGTGCCAGCAGGCTTTCAGGAGGGGCGAACACTGAAGCTTTCTTT,CASRLSGGANTEAFF
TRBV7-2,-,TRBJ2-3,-,TGTGCCAGCAGCTTAGCCAGGGCCTTCACAGATACGCAGTATTTT,CASSLARAFTDTQYF
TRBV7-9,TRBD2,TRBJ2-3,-,TGTGCCAGCAGCTCCGTCGGCGGGGGGCCCAGCACAGATACGCAGTATTTT,CASSSVGGGPSTDTQYF
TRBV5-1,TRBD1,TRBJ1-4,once,TGCGCCAGCAGCCAAGGACAGGGAAATGAAAAACTGTTTTTT,CASSQGQGNEKLFF
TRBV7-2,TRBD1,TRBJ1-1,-,TGTGCCAGCAGCTCAACAGGGGTTGAAGCTTTCTTT,CASSSTGVEAFF